Each of the 9 T cell receptor beta chains below was sequenced from the same sample in a study of blood T cell repertoires in COVID-19. Data came from immunoSEQ multiplex PCR; TCRdb stores just in-frame clones and leaves some out. The sample has roughly 320,000 clones; about 82% are singletons. The sequenced sample was peripheral blood. These receptors all come from a human donor in a cohort sampled during active COVID-19.

The chain is built from TRBV14 and TRBJ2-7, with D possibly matching TRBD2 (5 bases). This CDR3 comprises 16 residues. Germline values: CDR1 SGHDN, CDR2 FVKESK. Trimming took off 1 base at V and 1 base at J, with 14 bases between the two ends. The CDR3 DNA reads as TGTGCCAGCAGCCAAGGGCCGGGGTTCAGGTCCTACGAGCAGTACTTC. Translation: CASSQGPGFRSYEQYF.

The chain joins TRBV29-1 to TRBJ1-1, with D maybe TRBD1 (6 bases). With 7 bases removed from V and 1 base from J, the gap between germline ends came to 10 bases. Looked up from germline, CDR1 is SQVTM and CDR2 is ANQGSEA. The length of the CDR3 is 12 residues. The CDR3 loop reads CSGGHPNTEAFF. In DNA, the CDR3 is TGCAGCGGGGGACACCCGAACACTGAAGCTTTCTTT. The complete variable domain, with remaining parts taken from reference TRBV29-1 and TRBJ1-1, reads SAVISQKPSRDICQRGTSLTIQCQVDSQVTMMFWYRQQPGQSLTLIATANQGSEATYESGFVIDKFPISRPNLTFSTLTVSNMSPEDSSIYLCSGGHPNTEAFFGQGTRLTVV.

In this sample, this clone turned up once. This chain links TRBV30 with TRBJ2-7; D may be TRBD2 (6 bases). The CDR3 runs 14 residues. Trimming pared 2 bases from V and 7 bases from J, leaving 18 bases between. Looked up from germline, CDR1 is GTSNPN and CDR2 is SVGIG (reference sequence). The CDR3 DNA is TGTGCCTGGAGTCTCTCAGCGGGTGTGCGGGAGCAGTACTTC. Encoded protein: CAWSLSAGVREQYF.

This chain connects TRBV19 to TRBJ2-3, with a possible D match to TRBD2 (6 bases). Trimming removed 8 bases from V and 4 bases from J, with 22 bases in between. Germline-derived CDR1 and CDR2 are LNHDA and SQIVND (reference sequence). This CDR3 has 16 residues. The CDR3 DNA sequence: TGTGCCAGTGGAGGGTTCGGAGAGGCTACCGCAGATACGCAGTATTTT. Protein product: CASGGFGEATADTQYF. Complete variable domain (other parts from reference TRBV19 and TRBJ2-3): DGGITQSPKYLFRKEGQNVTLSCEQNLNHDAMYWYRQDPGQGLRLIYYSQIVNDFQKGDIAEGYSVSREKKESFPLTVTSAQKNPTAFYLCASGGFGEATADTQYFGPGTRLTVL.

The rearrangement uses TRBV9 and TRBJ2-5; 11 positions agree with TRBD2. The J segment lost 0 bases and the V segment lost 0 bases, leaving 4 bases of the junction unmatched. CDR3 length: 17 amino acids. CDR1 is SGDLS and CDR2 is YYNGEE in the germline V gene. CDR3 in amino acids: CASSVGSGGAYQETQYF. CDR3 in DNA: TGTGCCAGCAGCGTAGGTAGCGGGGGGGCGTACCAAGAGACCCAGTACTTC.

This clone is a singleton in its sample. V usage is TRBV15 and J usage is TRBJ2-6, with D perhaps TRBD2 (5 bases). Between the trimmed V and J ends, which lost 2 bases and 4 bases, there was a span of 12 bases. This CDR3 has 16 amino acids. CDR1 LNHNV and CDR2 YYDKDF come from the germline V gene (reference sequence). The CDR3 here is CATSRKGPGGANVLTF. The CDR3 coding sequence is TGTGCCACCAGCAGAAAAGGGCCGGGGGGGGCCAACGTCCTGACTTTC.

For this clone: At the DNA level, this CDR3 is encoded by other sequences in the same sample as well. V gene TRBV7-2 combines with J gene TRBJ1-2; perhaps TRBD1 as D (5 bases). This CDR3 contains 13 residues. Germline V gene lookup returns CDR1 SGHTA and CDR2 FQGNSA. Trimming stripped 5 bases from V and 4 bases from J, with 11 bases between. The CDR3: CASSATGSYGYTF. The CDR3, as DNA: TGTGCCAGCAGCGCTACAGGTAGCTATGGCTACACCTTC.

The CDR3 sequence: CAWSVQAAGNTIYF. The CDR3 DNA reads TGTGCCTGGAGTGTACAGGCAGCTGGAAACACCATATATTTT. This chain uses TRBV30 with TRBJ1-3; perhaps TRBD1 as D (5 bases). Germline loops: CDR1 GTSNPN, CDR2 SVGIG (reference sequence). Trimming left V 0 bases short and J 2 bases short, with 8 bases between. The CDR3 is 14 residues long.

The rearrangement links TRBV9 to TRBJ2-3, with 12 bases identical to TRBD2. With V trimmed by 0 bases and J by 1 base, 9 bases remained unmatched. Per germline, CDR1 SGDLS and CDR2 YYNGEE. The CDR3 totals 19 residues. The CDR3 nucleotides read TGTGCCAGCAGCGTAGACGGCAGACTAGCGGGGGTACGCACAGATACGCAGTATTTT. Translated: CASSVDGRLAGVRTDTQYF.